This passage covers 24 T cell receptor beta chains from one sample sequenced in a study of beta chain features in type 1 diabetes. The sequenced template was cDNA made from the entire isolated RNA. The table came from immunoSEQ multiplex PCR; TCRdb's copy has only in-frame clones and leaves some out. Found here are 330,000 or so clones, roughly 15% of them singletons; the top ten hold about 6.6%. The sequencing input was central memory CD4+ T cells from blood. The receptors here all came from a man aged 25-40 years in good health.

The chain employs TRBV14 and TRBJ1-2; tentative D call: TRBD1 (5 bases). V lost 5 bases, J lost 8 bases, and 15 bases lay in between. This CDR3 is 13 amino acids long. Germline CDR1 reads SGHDN; CDR2 reads FVKESK. DNA of the CDR3: TGTGCCAGCAGCACAACCGGGGCCTGGGGCTACACCTTC. This encodes CASSTTGAWGYTF.

The rearrangement uses TRBV10-3 and TRBJ2-2; TRBD2 agrees at 8 bases. Germline V CDR1 and CDR2: ENHRY, SYGVKD. This CDR3 has 14 amino acids. V gave up 10 bases and J gave up 5 bases; unmatched junction bases: 9. CDR3 sequence (DNA): TGTGCCAGCTGGCGGGAGGAAAGGACCGGGGAGCTGTTTTTT. It codes for CASWREERTGELFF.

As concerns this clone: A much more abundant neighbour one base away suggests this may be a read error. The chain links TRBV7-2 to TRBJ2-5; D call uncertain. The CDR3 spans 11 residues. V was trimmed by 4 bases and J by 0 bases, leaving 0 bases between them. CDR1 and CDR2 from the germline V gene are SGHTA and FQGNSA. DNA of the CDR3: TGTGCCAGCAGCTACCAAGAGACCCAGTACTTC. This gives the protein CASSYQETQYF.

V is TRBV11-2 and J is TRBJ1-1; D perhaps matches TRBD1 (5 bases). Germline V gene sequence: CDR1 SGHAT, CDR2 FQNNGV. Trimming left V 3 bases short and J 1 base short, with 9 bases between. This CDR3 is 14 amino acids long. The CDR3 loop reads CASSLTEKNTEAFF. The CDR3 DNA follows: TGTGCCAGCAGCTTGACAGAGAAGAACACTGAAGCTTTCTTT.

The rearrangement uses TRBV4-3 and TRBJ2-1; TRBD1 is a possible D gene (6 bases). The CDR3 is 13 amino acids. The germline V gene has CDR1 LGHNA and CDR2 YSLEER. The V end lost 4 bases, the J end lost 8 bases, and 12 bases lay between the germline ends. CDR3 sequence reads: CASSPVGADEQFF. The CDR3 DNA reads TGCGCCAGCAGCCCAGTGGGGGCCGATGAGCAGTTCTTC.

The J gene is TRBJ1-5, the V gene TRBV30; no reliable D call. Germline V CDR1 and CDR2: GTSNPN, SVGIG (reference sequence). Trimming stripped 3 bases from V and 3 bases from J, with 9 bases between. The CDR3 covers 13 residues. The CDR3 bases are TGTGCCTGGAGAGGGTCCAACAATCAGCCCCAGCATTTT. Translating gives CAWRGSNNQPQHF.

This clone was detected ten times or more. The rearrangement joins TRBV25-1 to TRBJ1-2; D remains unclear. The CDR3 runs to 16 residues. Germline CDR1 and CDR2: MGHDK and SYGVNS. Trimming took off 1 base at V and 4 bases at J, with 16 bases between the two ends. The CDR3 DNA is TGTGCCAGCAGTGAATCCTCCGGGGTCCGCTCCTATGGCTACACCTTC. Its translation: CASSESSGVRSYGYTF.

CDR3: CASSFGLAGVIDEQFF. The CDR3 region has the DNA TGTGCCAGCAGTTTCGGACTAGCGGGGGTCATCGATGAGCAGTTCTTC. This rearrangement joins TRBV6-6 to TRBJ2-1; 13 bases agree with TRBD2. V dropped 4 bases and J dropped 8; count of bases not matched to a gene: 8. CDR1 and CDR2 (germline): MNHNY, SVGAGI (reference sequence). The CDR3 has 16 amino acids.

This clone has just a few counts. The chain recombines TRBV19 with TRBJ2-5; D possibly corresponds to TRBD1 (5 bases). Between the trimmed V and J ends, which lost 8 bases and 7 bases, there was a span of 14 bases. Per the germline V gene, CDR1 is LNHDA and CDR2 is SQIVND (reference sequence). This CDR3 region has 12 residues. DNA of the CDR3: TGTGCCAGTGGAAGGGGCCGAGGGACCCAGTACTTC. Amino acids: CASGRGRGTQYF.

This clone was found a few times. The chain combines TRBV7-9 with TRBJ2-5; maybe TRBD2 (5 bases). The V end lost 5 bases, the J end lost 2 bases, and 12 bases lay between the germline ends. CDR1 and CDR2 (germline): SEHNR, FQNEAQ (reference sequence). The length of the CDR3 is 14 residues. CDR3 amino acids: CASSRGGRQETQYF. The CDR3 DNA follows: TGTGCCAGCAGCCGCGGCGGGCGGCAAGAGACCCAGTACTTC. Looking up the rest from reference TRBV7-9 and TRBJ2-5 gives the full variable domain: DTGVSQNPRHKITKRGQNVTFRCDPISEHNRLYWYRQTLGQGPEFLTYFQNEAQLEKSRLLSDRFSAERPKGSFSTLEIQRTEQGDSAMYLCASSRGGRQETQYFGPGTRLLVL.

This chain joins TRBV4-1 and TRBJ1-1; D call uncertain. Germline values: CDR1 MGHRA, CDR2 YSYEKL. The CDR3 loop spans 15 amino acids. The V end was cut by 0 bases, the J end by 4 bases, with 12 bases between. DNA for the CDR3: TGCGCCAGCAGCCAAGATCTTTGGACGGGCACTGAAGCTTTCTTT. Translating gives CASSQDLWTGTEAFF.

This clone was counted only a few times. The gene calls are TRBV7-8 and TRBJ2-7; 9 bases agree with TRBD2. CDR1 is SGHVS, CDR2 FQNEAQ, per germline. Trimming took 5 bases from V and 4 from J; bases not matched to a gene: 9. This CDR3 contains 15 residues. CDR3 DNA sequence: TGTGCCAGCAGCCCCCGCCGGCTAGCGGGGTACGAGCAGTACTTC. Its protein is CASSPRRLAGYEQYF.

The chain uses TRBV19 and TRBJ2-2; 12 bases fit TRBD1. The J segment lost 4 bases and the V segment lost 8 bases, leaving 5 bases of the junction unmatched. Per germline, CDR1 LNHDA and CDR2 SQIVND (reference sequence). There are 15 residues in the CDR3. This chain's CDR3 is CASSPGQGATGELFF. CDR3 nucleotide sequence: TGTGCCAGTTCGCCGGGACAGGGGGCCACCGGGGAGCTGTTTTTT.

This clone was detected only a few times. This chain links TRBV7-9 with TRBJ2-3; D ambiguous. The CDR3 covers 12 residues. V was clipped by 5 bases and J by 0 bases, with 3 bases between them. The germline CDR1 and CDR2 sequences are SEHNR and FQNEAQ (reference sequence). The CDR3 loop is CASSRSTDTQYF. CDR3 bases: TGTGCCAGCAGCCGGAGCACAGATACGCAGTATTTT.

This chain links TRBV9 with TRBJ2-1; D unresolved. The length of the CDR3 is 13 residues. CDR1 SGDLS and CDR2 YYNGEE come from the germline V gene. Trimming cost V 2 bases and J 6 bases, with 9 bases left between them. The DNA of the CDR3 is TGTGCCAGCAGCGTCTCCAGTTCCAATGAGCAGTTCTTC. Protein: CASSVSSSNEQFF.

This clone has only a few counts. The chain uses TRBV5-6 and TRBJ2-7; possible D gene TRBD2, 5 bases. V lost 2 bases and J 7 bases, leaving 16 bases between the germline ends. The CDR3 has 14 residues. Germline V gene sequence: CDR1 SGHDT, CDR2 YYEEEE. The CDR3 loop is CASSFASSTGEQYF. CDR3 coding DNA: TGTGCCAGCAGCTTTGCGTCATCTACGGGAGAGCAGTACTTC.

This chain joins TRBV4-1 and TRBJ1-2; no firm D call. V lost 3 bases to trimming and J lost 5 bases, with 7 bases between them. The CDR3 has 12 amino acids. Germline V gene lookup returns CDR1 MGHRA and CDR2 YSYEKL. The CDR3 is CASSHQNYGYTF. The CDR3 coding sequence is TGCGCCAGCAGCCACCAAAATTATGGCTACACCTTC.

This clone appeared a few times. This chain joins TRBV4-1 and TRBJ2-5; perhaps TRBD2 as D (6 bases). The CDR3 is 14 residues long. The V and J ends lost 0 bases and 10 bases respectively, with 15 bases between them. CDR1 is MGHRA, CDR2 YSYEKL, per germline. CDR3 DNA: TGCGCCAGCAGCCAAGATGGGGGGATCCCGGGCCAGTACTTC. This sequence encodes CASSQDGGIPGQYF.

This clone was seen more than once but under ten times. V is TRBV19 and J is TRBJ2-7; 7 positions match TRBD2. The CDR3 has 13 amino acids. Germline loops: CDR1 LNHDA, CDR2 SQIVND (reference sequence). Trimming took 9 bases from V and 2 from J; bases not matched to a gene: 7. DNA for the CDR3: TGTGCCAGGGCCCGGGACTACCCCTACGAGCAGTACGTC. Encoded protein: CARARDYPYEQYV.

The chain couples TRBV11-2 to TRBJ2-3; D is unclear. Germline V gene lookup returns CDR1 SGHAT and CDR2 FQNNGV. The CDR3 has 11 residues. Trimming stripped 5 bases from V and 6 bases from J, with 6 bases between. The CDR3 DNA sequence: TGTGCCAGCAGCCAAAAGGATACGCAGTATTTT. Encoded protein: CASSQKDTQYF.

The chain has TRBV7-8 and TRBJ1-1; possibly TRBD1 for D (6 bases). The CDR3 loop spans 15 amino acids. V lost 6 bases to trimming and J lost 0 bases, with 14 bases between them. Per germline, CDR1 SGHVS and CDR2 FQNEAQ. The CDR3 region is CASRLTGTLNTEAFF. The CDR3 DNA follows: TGTGCCAGCAGACTAACCGGGACACTGAACACTGAAGCTTTCTTT.

The chain uses TRBV19 and TRBJ2-6, with no clear D. The CDR3 runs 17 residues. In germline, CDR1 is LNHDA, CDR2 SQIVND (reference sequence). V lost 0 bases and J lost 0, with 9 bases in between. The CDR3 DNA is TGTGCCAGTAGTATAGATCGGGCCTTCTCTGGGGCCAACGTCCTGACTTTC. Amino acids: CASSIDRAFSGANVLTF.

Only a few counts were recorded for this clone. The rearrangement uses TRBV9 and TRBJ2-5; the D gene is possibly TRBD2 (5 bases). The CDR3 is 14 residues long. Trimming stripped 0 bases from V and 2 bases from J, with 8 bases between. CDR1 is SGDLS and CDR2 is YYNGEE in the germline V gene. The CDR3 loop is CASSVDPGQETQYF. CDR3 sequence (DNA): TGTGCCAGCAGCGTAGACCCGGGGCAAGAGACCCAGTACTTC. Together with reference TRBV9 and TRBJ2-5, the CDR3 gives the full variable domain: DSGVTQTPKHLITATGQRVTLRCSPRSGDLSVYWYQQSLDQGLQFLIQYYNGEERAKGNILERFSAQQFPDLHSELNLSSLELGDSALYFCASSVDPGQETQYFGPGTRLLVL.

The gene calls are TRBV10-3 and TRBJ2-3, with 12 bases aligning to TRBD2. Germline assignment: CDR1 ENHRY and CDR2 SYGVKD. CDR3 length: 17 amino acids. Losses at the gene ends were 11 bases for V and 1 base for J; bases not matched to a gene: 13. CDR3 coding DNA: TGTGCCTCCAGACTAGCGGGGGACCGCAGGGGCACAGATACGCAGTATTTT. Amino acids: CASRLAGDRRGTDTQYF.